This TCR beta chain was captured by sequencing in a study of cytomegalovirus exposure and HLA in healthy donors. About the research overall: Out of 398 genotyped donors, roughly 80% belonged to the Caucasian-associated ancestry cluster.

As concerns this clone: The antigen remains unidentified.

The PCR made use of 60 Vbeta and 13 Jbeta primers. The repertoire was sequenced with immunoSEQ multiplex PCR; TCRdb's copy has only in-frame clones and lacks some. The sample includes under 200,000 clones, around 73% of them seen just once. General study findings and limits: Reportedly, fewer N-insertions than the roughly 700-donor mean appeared in an Asian-associated ancestry cluster in a later analysis.

CDR1 and CDR2 from the germline V gene are LNHDA and SQIVND (reference sequence). The length of the CDR3 is 18 residues. V lost 3 bases to trimming and J lost 7 bases, with 25 bases between them. The chain recombines TRBV19 with TRBJ1-5, with D maybe TRBD1 (5 bases). This clonotype was obtained from a man aged 55-75 years in good health and CMV-seronegative. Sequencing was performed on PBMCs. The CDR3 reads CASSMPLVGLNSNQPQHF. The CDR3 DNA reads TGTGCCAGTAGTATGCCCCTGGTGGGGCTTAATTCGAACCAGCCCCAGCATTTT.